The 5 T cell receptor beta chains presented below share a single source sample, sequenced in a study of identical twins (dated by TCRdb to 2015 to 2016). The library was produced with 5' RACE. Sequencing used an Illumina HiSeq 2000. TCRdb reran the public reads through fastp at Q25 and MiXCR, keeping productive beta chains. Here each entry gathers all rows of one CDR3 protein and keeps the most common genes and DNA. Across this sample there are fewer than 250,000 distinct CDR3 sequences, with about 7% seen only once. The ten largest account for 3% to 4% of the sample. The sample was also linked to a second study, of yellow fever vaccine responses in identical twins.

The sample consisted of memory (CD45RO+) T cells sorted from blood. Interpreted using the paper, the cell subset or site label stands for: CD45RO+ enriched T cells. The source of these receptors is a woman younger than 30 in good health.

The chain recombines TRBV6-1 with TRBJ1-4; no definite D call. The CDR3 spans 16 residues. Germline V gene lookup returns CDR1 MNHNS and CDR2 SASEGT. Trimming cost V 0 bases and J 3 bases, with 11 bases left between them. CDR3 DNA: TGTGCCAGCAGTGAAGCGCTTCTGGGGTCTAATGAAAAACTGTTTTTT. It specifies CASSEALLGSNEKLFF.

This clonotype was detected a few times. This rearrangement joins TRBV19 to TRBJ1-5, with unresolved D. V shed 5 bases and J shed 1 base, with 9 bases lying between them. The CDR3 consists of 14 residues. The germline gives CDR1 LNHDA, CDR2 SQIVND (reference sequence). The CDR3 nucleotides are TGTGCCAGTAGTGGTGGCCAGAGCAATCAGCCCCAGCATTTT. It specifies CASSGGQSNQPQHF. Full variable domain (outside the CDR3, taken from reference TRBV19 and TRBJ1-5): DGGITQSPKYLFRKEGQNVTLSCEQNLNHDAMYWYRQDPGQGLRLIYYSQIVNDFQKGDIAEGYSVSREKKESFPLTVTSAQKNPTAFYLCASSGGQSNQPQHFGDGTRLSIL.

The CDR3 here is CASSYGTPTAGYTF. DNA for the CDR3: TGTGCCAGCAGTTACGGTACACCAACGGCGGGCTACACCTTC. This chain links TRBV6-5 with TRBJ1-2; D gene unclear. The CDR3 covers 14 residues. Germline V gene sequence: CDR1 MNHEY, CDR2 SVGAGI. V was shortened by 2 bases and J by 8 bases, with 15 bases between the two germline ends.

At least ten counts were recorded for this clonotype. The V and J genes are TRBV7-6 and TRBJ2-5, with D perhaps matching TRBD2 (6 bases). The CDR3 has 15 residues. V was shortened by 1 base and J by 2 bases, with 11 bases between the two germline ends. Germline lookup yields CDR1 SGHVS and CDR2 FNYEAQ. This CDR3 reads CASSLGASEQETQYF. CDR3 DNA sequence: TGTGCCAGCAGCTTAGGGGCTAGCGAACAAGAGACCCAGTACTTC.

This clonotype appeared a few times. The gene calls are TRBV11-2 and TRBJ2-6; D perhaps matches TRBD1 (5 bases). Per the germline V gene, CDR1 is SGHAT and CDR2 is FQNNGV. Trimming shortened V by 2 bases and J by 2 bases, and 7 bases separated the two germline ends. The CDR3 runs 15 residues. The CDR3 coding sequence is TGTGCCAGCAGCTTACAGGGTACTGGGGCCAACGTCCTGACTTTC. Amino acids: CASSLQGTGANVLTF.